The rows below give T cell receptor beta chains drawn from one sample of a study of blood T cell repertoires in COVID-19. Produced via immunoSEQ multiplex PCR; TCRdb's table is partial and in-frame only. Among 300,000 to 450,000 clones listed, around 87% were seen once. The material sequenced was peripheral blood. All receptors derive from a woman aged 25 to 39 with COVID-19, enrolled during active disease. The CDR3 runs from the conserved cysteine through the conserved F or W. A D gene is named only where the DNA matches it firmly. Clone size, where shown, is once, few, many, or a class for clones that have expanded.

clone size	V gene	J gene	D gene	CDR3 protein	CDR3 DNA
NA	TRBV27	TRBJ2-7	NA	CASSLSVSGYEQYF	TGTGCCAGCAGTTTATCAGTTAGCGGCTACGAGCAGTACTTC
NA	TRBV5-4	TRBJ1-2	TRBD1	CASSLGQGGYGYTF	TGTGCCAGCAGCTTAGGACAGGGCGGCTATGGCTACACCTTC
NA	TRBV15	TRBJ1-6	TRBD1	CATSGQASFNSPLHF	TGTGCCACCAGCGGACAGGCAAGCTTTAATTCACCCCTCCACTTT
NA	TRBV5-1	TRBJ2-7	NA	CASSFGGYEQYF	TGCGCCAGCAGCTTTGGAGGCTACGAGCAGTACTTC
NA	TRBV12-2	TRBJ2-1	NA	CASRCGQDGVNEQFF	TGTGCAAGTCGCTGTGGACAGGATGGAGTCAATGAGCAGTTCTTC
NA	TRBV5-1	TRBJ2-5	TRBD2	CASSLQAGGPGETQYF	TGCGCCAGCAGCCTCCAAGCGGGAGGGCCCGGGGAGACCCAGTACTTC
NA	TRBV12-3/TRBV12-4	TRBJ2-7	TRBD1	CASNRDSLYEQYF	TGTGCCAGCAACCGGGACAGCCTCTACGAGCAGTACTTC
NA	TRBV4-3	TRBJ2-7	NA	CASSQAPASRVHEQYF	TGCGCCAGCAGCCAAGCCCCGGCTAGCCGGGTTCACGAGCAGTACTTC
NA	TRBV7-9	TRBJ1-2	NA	CASSLEAGDGYTF	TGTGCCAGCAGCTTAGAGGCAGGGGATGGCTACACCTTC
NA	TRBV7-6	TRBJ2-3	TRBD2	CASSLEIRGGAKTDTQYF	TGTGCCAGCAGCTTAGAAATTCGGGGGGGGGCAAAAACAGATACGCAGTATTTT
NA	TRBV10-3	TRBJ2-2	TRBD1	CAISAGQDNTGELFF	TGTGCCATCAGTGCCGGACAGGATAACACCGGGGAGCTGTTTTTT
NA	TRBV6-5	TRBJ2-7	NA	CASSRDKFYEQYF	TGTGCCAGCAGTCGAGACAAATTTTACGAGCAGTACTTC
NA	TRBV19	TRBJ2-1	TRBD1	CASSMKQGDEQFF	TGTGCCAGTAGTATGAAACAGGGGGATGAGCAGTTCTTC
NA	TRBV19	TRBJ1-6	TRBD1	CASSIGRQGQLHF	TGTGCCAGTAGTATCGGACGACAGGGGCAGCTCCACTTT
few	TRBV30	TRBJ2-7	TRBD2	CAWSLGLAGYEQYF	TGTGCCTGGAGTCTGGGACTAGCGGGCTACGAGCAGTACTTC
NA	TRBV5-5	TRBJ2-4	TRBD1	CASSLVRGTINIQYF	TGTGCCAGCAGCTTGGTCAGGGGGACGATAAACATTCAGTACTTC
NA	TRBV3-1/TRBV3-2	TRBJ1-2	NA	CASRHTGTNYGYTF	TGTGCCAGCAGACACACAGGTACTAACTATGGCTACACCTTC
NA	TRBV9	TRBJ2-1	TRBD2	CASSVGASGIHNEQFF	TGTGCCAGCAGCGTAGGAGCTAGCGGGATCCACAATGAGCAGTTCTTC
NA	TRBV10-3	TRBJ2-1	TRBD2	CAIRPKREGPHNEQFF	TGTGCCATCAGGCCGAAGCGGGAGGGCCCCCACAATGAGCAGTTCTTC
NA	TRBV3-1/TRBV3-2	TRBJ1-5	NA	CASSLWQDSNQPQHF	TGTGCCAGCAGCCTATGGCAGGATAGCAATCAGCCCCAGCATTTT
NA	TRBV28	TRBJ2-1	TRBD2	CASSPSGLAGGPWYNEQFF	TGTGCCAGCAGTCCCTCTGGACTAGCGGGAGGGCCCTGGTACAATGAGCAGTTCTTC
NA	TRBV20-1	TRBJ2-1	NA	CSAGGLVQFF	TGCAGTGCTGGGGGACTCGTGCAGTTCTTC
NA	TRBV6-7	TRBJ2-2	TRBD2	CASSPTPGLAGVAGELFF	TGTGCCAGCAGCCCCACCCCCGGACTAGCCGGAGTAGCCGGGGAGCTGTTTTTT
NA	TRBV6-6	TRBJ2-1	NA	CASSRPSDEQFF	TGTGCCAGCAGCCGACCGAGCGATGAGCAGTTCTTC
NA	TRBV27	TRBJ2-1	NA	CASSLLPAGTYNEQFF	TGTGCCAGCAGTTTATTGCCAGCAGGCACCTACAATGAGCAGTTCTTC
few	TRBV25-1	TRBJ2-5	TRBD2	CASSEYRTSGLTEETQYF	TGTGCCAGCAGTGAATACAGGACTAGCGGTTTAACGGAAGAGACCCAGTACTTC
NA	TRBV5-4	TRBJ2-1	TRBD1	CASSGTGGLGEQFF	TGTGCCAGCAGCGGGACAGGGGGCCTCGGTGAGCAGTTCTTC
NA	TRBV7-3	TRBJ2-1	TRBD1	CASSLNAGGKYNEQFF	TGTGCCAGCAGCTTAAATGCAGGGGGCAAGTACAATGAGCAGTTCTTC
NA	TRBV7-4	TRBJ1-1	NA	CASGIHRDPGGAEAFF	TGTGCCAGCGGGATACACAGGGATCCGGGAGGCGCTGAAGCTTTCTTT
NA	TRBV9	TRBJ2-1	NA	CASSSLRGRLNNEQFF	TGTGCCAGCAGCTCCCTTCGGGGGAGGCTAAACAATGAGCAGTTCTTC
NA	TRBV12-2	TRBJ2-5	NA	CATAPFQREWTKETQYF	TGTGCAACCGCACCATTTCAGCGGGAGTGGACCAAAGAGACCCAGTACTTC